This TCR beta chain was captured in a study of blood T cells in healthy people across ages. Findings and caveats of the study: The long-lived group displayed more naive CD4+ cells, plus higher diversity, than the aged donors did. Diversity figures derived from one million T cells were judged to underestimate the true value.

The table lists this clonotype with many counts. Its antigen is undetermined. Each donor's blood draw was approximately 10 milliliters of peripheral blood. Whenever a sample was processed, at least 6.5 million PBMCs were isolated. A second PCR of roughly 7 to 11 cycles used a sample-barcoded 5' primer and a J-beta primer mix. Each CDR3 protein gets one entry after TCRdb re-called the 5' RACE reads with MiXCR. The table has around 870,000 distinct CDR3 sequences, more than 25% seen once; the top ten hold approximately 15%. Unmatched junction bases numbered 3, after V lost 5 bases and J lost 4 bases. The CDR3 spans 15 residues.

The specimen sequenced was blood. The chain employs TRBV12-3 or TRBV12-4 and TRBJ2-1; 12 positions match TRBD2. This receptor was obtained from a woman of 80 years or more in good health. The CDR3 sequence is CASSPSGGVYNEQFF. The CDR3 nucleotides are TGTGCCAGCAGTCCTAGCGGGGGGGTATACAATGAGCAGTTCTTC.